This TCR beta chain was sequenced during a study of blood T cell repertoires in COVID-19. Repertoires were generated with immunoSEQ multiplex PCR, while TCRdb's copy carries only in-frame clones and drops some. The repertoire holds about 210,000 clones, with 84% as singletons. Of note for this clone: Sequence at one end of the junction differs from germline and may be a read error.

The CDR3 is 12 amino acids. Germline CDR1 reads MNHEY; CDR2 reads SVGAGI. V gene TRBV6-5 combines with J gene TRBJ2-3, with 10 bases lining up with TRBD2. This TCR was recovered from a woman between 50 and 59 years old with active or convalescent COVID-19. Sequencing used peripheral blood. The CDR3 sequence: CVTSGSTDTQYF. CDR3 DNA: TGCGTGACTAGCGGGAGCACAGATACGCAGTATTTT.